The clone carrying this T cell receptor beta chain was counted between two and nine times. Its matching antigen is unknown. The CDR3 extends over 14 amino acids. V was clipped by 5 bases and J by 4 bases, with 13 bases between them. Germline V gene lookup returns CDR1 MNHEY and CDR2 SMNVEV (reference sequence). Individual cDNA molecules received unique molecular identifiers. TCRdb reanalysed the 5' RACE reads using MiXCR and keeps one entry per CDR3 protein. The table has around 89,000 distinct CDR3 sequences, about 14% seen once. These data come from a study of early T cells in non-severe SARS-CoV-2 infection. At the level of the study: Chains were not paired, and sequencing was done on bulk RNA from unsorted whole blood. Study findings and constraints: CD4 and private specificities were missed by VDJdb matching, which favored anti-spike CD8 responses.

Sequencing used whole blood. J is TRBJ2-3 and V is TRBV27; D call uncertain. The source is an adult who was a healthcare worker with PCR-confirmed SARS-CoV-2 infection or an uninfected control (not recorded which). The CDR3 DNA reads as TGTGCCAGCAGTCGAAGCTTACGTGCAGATACGCAGTATTTT. Translated, it gives CASSRSLRADTQYF.